This T cell receptor (beta chain) was found in a study of cytomegalovirus exposure and HLA in healthy donors. CDR3 length: 16 residues. The J segment lost 1 base and the V segment lost 4 bases, leaving 7 bases of the junction unmatched. CDR1 is LNHDA and CDR2 is SQIVND in the germline V gene (reference sequence). As concerns this clone: Its antigen is not identified.

Primers included in the PCR were 60 Vbeta and 13 Jbeta primers. Some clones are missing from TCRdb's copy, which holds only in-frame ones; the method was immunoSEQ multiplex PCR. In the table there are 85,000 to 130,000 clones, 78% of which are singletons. General study findings and limits: The authors considered a cluster of highly shared sequence variants likely to be a sequencing artifact. CMV serostatus was the sole immune exposure data available. In a later analysis, most CMV-associated TCR beta chains appeared HLA-restricted. A link between a missense DCLRE1C variant and TCR beta V- and J-gene trimming emerged from a later analysis.

This chain links TRBV19 with TRBJ2-1, with 7 bases that match TRBD1. Sequencing used PBMCs. This TCR was recovered from a woman aged 40-49 years in good health and CMV-seronegative. DNA of the CDR3: TGTGCCAGTAGTAGAGACAGGGAAGGGTCCTACAATGAGCAGTTCTTC. Amino acid sequence: CASSRDREGSYNEQFF.